This T cell receptor (beta chain) is drawn from a study of control samples from healthy donors and cancer patients. This CDR3 has 16 residues. The V and J ends lost 2 bases and 4 bases, in that order; junction bases with no gene match: 8. Germline-derived CDR1 and CDR2 are MGHRA and YSYEKL. Sequencing was performed with immunoSEQ multiplex PCR; in TCRdb, only in-frame clones are kept and a portion is missing. Here the sample spans 140,000 or so clones, around 94% being singletons. Sequenced material: PBMCs. The V gene is TRBV4-1, the J gene TRBJ2-1; 7 positions agree with TRBD2. The receptor was derived from a man in his fifties or sixties with colorectal cancer. The DNA for the CDR3 is TGCGCCAGCAGCCAAATGGGAGGGACGTCTTACAATGAGCAGTTCTTC. Its translation is CASSQMGGTSYNEQFF.